This T cell receptor beta chain was identified in a study of T cell responses to AZD1222 COVID-19 vaccine. Germline lookup yields CDR1 SGHKS and CDR2 YYEKEE (reference sequence). V gave up 0 bases and J gave up 4 bases; unmatched junction bases: 0. This CDR3 has 14 amino acids. Sequencing used immunoSEQ multiplex PCR; TCRdb keeps in-frame clones, though not all of them. The profile shows 45,000 to 70,000 clones, about 90% of them singletons. Overall study findings and caveats: Only a handful of individuals given AZD1222 were seropositive at baseline.

Second-dose schedules of about 4 or about 12 weeks were combined. On this clone: What it binds is not known.

The chain employs TRBV5-5 and TRBJ2-1; 8 bases are shared with TRBD1. The input for sequencing was peripheral blood, taken 28 days after the second AZD1222 dose. This sequence was found in an adult who received the AZD1222 COVID-19 vaccine. CDR3: CASSLGQGYNEQFF. The CDR3, as DNA: TGTGCCAGCAGCTTGGGACAGGGGTACAATGAGCAGTTCTTC.